What follows describes a single T cell receptor beta chain. Its target is not known. This specimen belongs to a study of STAT5B mutations in CD4+ large granular lymphocyte leukemia. Across the whole study: Healthy donors showed HLA-associated enrichment of the CDR3 'QG' motif. Overall study findings and caveats: No patients shared main leukemic clonotypes, though 20% to 25% appeared at low frequency elsewhere. CD4-sorted patient repertoires seemed more clonal than healthy CD4+ repertoires. Compared with healthy controls (2/35), patient top clones favored TRBV06 (8/27).

Trimming cost V 5 bases and J 6 bases, with 8 bases left between them. The CDR3 consists of 11 residues. Germline loops: CDR1 SGHTA, CDR2 FQGNSA. Sequencing used immunoSEQ multiplex PCR; TCRdb keeps in-frame clones, though not all of them. The sample consists of fewer than 35,000 clones, less than 85% of them appearing once. J is TRBJ2-7 and V is TRBV7-2; no reliable D call. Sequenced: CD4+ T cells from blood buffy coats. The receptor was derived from a human donor in good health. CDR3 region: CASSPMGEQYF. The CDR3 DNA sequence: TGTGCCAGCAGCCCCATGGGCGAGCAGTACTTC.